A selection of T cell receptor beta chains follows, all from one sample in a study of post-analysis software for immune sequencing data. TCRdb re-called the PCR reads through MiXCR, storing one row per CDR3 protein. The table has about 800,000 distinct CDR3 sequences, about 27% seen once. The specimen was blood. The receptors here all came from a girl aged 5 to 17 with multiple sclerosis. Each CDR3 is given with its conserved first and last residue. The order of the fields is clone size, D gene, V gene, J gene, CDR3 DNA, CDR3 protein. A D gene is named only where the DNA matches it firmly. Clone size is shown for a subset of rows, as once, few, many or a class of expanded clone.

NA	TRBD2	TRBV20-1	TRBJ2-7	TGCAGTGCCATCCCTCCCTTCGGGACTAGCGGGTCCTACGAGCAGTACTTC	CSAIPPFGTSGSYEQYF
few	TRBD1	TRBV10-3	TRBJ1-5	TGTGCCATCAGTGAGGACAGGGGGAATCAGCCCCAGCATTTT	CAISEDRGNQPQHF
NA	NA	TRBV5-1	TRBJ2-1	TGCGCCAGCAGCTTGGGCACAGTAGACAATGAGCAGTTCTTC	CASSLGTVDNEQFF
many	NA	TRBV24-1	TRBJ2-3	TGTGCCACCAGTGATTTCACCAGGGGTGGCACAGATACGCAGTATTTT	CATSDFTRGGTDTQYF
NA	NA	TRBV29-1	TRBJ2-4	TGCAGCGTACGGGGAGGTCCAAACATTCAGTACTTC	CSVRGGPNIQYF
NA	TRBD1	TRBV7-2	TRBJ2-7	TGTGCCAGCAGCTTGGACAGGGGGTCCAACGAGCAGTACTTC	CASSLDRGSNEQYF
NA	NA	TRBV5-1	TRBJ1-2	TGCGCCAGCAGGATGGTGGGGGACAACGGCTACACCTTC	CASRMVGDNGYTF
NA	TRBD1	TRBV6-5	TRBJ2-3	TGTGCCAGCAGAAGGGGGCAGGGCACAGATACGCAGTATTTT	CASRRGQGTDTQYF
NA	NA	TRBV11-2	TRBJ1-1	TGTGCCAGCAGCTTAAATCATGGCGGGACTGAAGCTTTCTTT	CASSLNHGGTEAFF
few	TRBD2	TRBV7-2	TRBJ2-3	TGTGCCAGCAGCTTATTTCTCGCGGGGGGCGGGGGAGATACGCAGTATTTT	CASSLFLAGGGGDTQYF
once	NA	TRBV7-2	TRBJ1-6	TGTGCCAGCAGCTTAAGCCTTCGGGATCTGAAAGATTCACCCCTCCACTTT	CASSLSLRDLKDSPLHF
few	NA	TRBV10-3	TRBJ1-4	TGTGCCATCAGTGAGAATGGTGAAAAACTGTTTTTT	CAISENGEKLFF
NA	NA	TRBV6-5	TRBJ2-5	TGTGCCAGCAAAGGGGCAACTTTGTACCAAGAGACCCAGTACTTC	CASKGATLYQETQYF
NA	NA	TRBV3-1	TRBJ2-3	TGTGCCAGCAGCCAAGATCCGGGGATCCCAGATACGCAGTATTTT	CASSQDPGIPDTQYF
few	NA	TRBV28	TRBJ2-7	TGTGCCAGCAGTTACACCTCGGACACAGTCTACGAGCAGTACTTC	CASSYTSDTVYEQYF
NA	NA	TRBV5-1	TRBJ1-1	TGCGCCAGCAGCTTGGAGTTTACGAACACTGAAGCTTTCTTT	CASSLEFTNTEAFF
many	NA	TRBV6-1	TRBJ2-5	TGTGCCAGCAGTGAACCGGGGAATGTAGCCCAAGAGACCCAGTACTTC	CASSEPGNVAQETQYF
NA	NA	TRBV5-1	TRBJ1-2	TGCGCCAGCAGCTTGGAGGGTTCTTACAGGGAAGCGTCCACCAATGGCTACACCTTC	CASSLEGSYREASTNGYTF
once	NA	TRBV29-1	TRBJ2-5	TGCAGCGCCGACCTCAACGGGGAGACCCAGTACTTC	CSADLNGETQYF
NA	NA	TRBV7-2	TRBJ2-5	TGTGCCAGCAGCCACGGAGGGTTAGGAGAGACCCAGTACTTC	CASSHGGLGETQYF
few	NA	TRBV15	TRBJ2-5	TGTGCCACCAGCAGAGATCGGGGAGGGGGAGAGACCCAGTACTTC	CATSRDRGGGETQYF
NA	NA	TRBV6-1	TRBJ2-6	TGTGCCAGCAGTGATTCCCTGACAGGCTACTCTGGGGCCAACGTCCTGACTTTC	CASSDSLTGYSGANVLTF
few	NA	TRBV12-3/TRBV12-4	TRBJ2-4	TGTGCCAGCAAAGGGAGTAGGTGCGGCATTCAGTACTTC	CASKGSRCGIQYF
NA	TRBD1	TRBV20-1	TRBJ2-3	TGCAGTGCTGGGGACCCTACAGGGGCTGGTACGCAGTATTTT	CSAGDPTGAGTQYF
NA	NA	TRBV6-1	TRBJ2-1	TGTGCCAGCAGTGAATCGCAGGGATGGGCCGGCGACAATGAGCAGTTCTTC	CASSESQGWAGDNEQFF
NA	NA	TRBV4-2	TRBJ2-1	TGTGCCAGCCAGCCCCTAGGGTTTGGCTCCTACAATGAGCAGTTCTTC	CASQPLGFGSYNEQFF
NA	TRBD2	TRBV15	TRBJ2-1	TGTGCCACCAGCAGAGATAAGGGAACTAGCGGGTACAATGAGCAGTTCTTC	CATSRDKGTSGYNEQFF
NA	NA	TRBV28	TRBJ1-2	TGTGCCAGCAGTTCTACCATGGACTATGGCTACACCTTC	CASSSTMDYGYTF
few	NA	TRBV6-1	TRBJ1-5	TGTGCCAGCAGTGAAGTCCTCCGGGACGGTAATCAGCCCCAGCATTTT	CASSEVLRDGNQPQHF
NA	NA	TRBV7-2	TRBJ2-5	TGTGCCAGCAGCTCCAACCGGGGGTCAGAGACCCAGTACTTC	CASSSNRGSETQYF
NA	NA	TRBV7-8	TRBJ2-1	TGTGCCAGCAGCTTAACGGTCGGGGAGCAGTTCTTC	CASSLTVGEQFF
NA	NA	TRBV7-9	TRBJ1-1	TGTGCCAGCAGTTACAACAGGGAAGGTCCGAACACTGAAGCTTTCTTT	CASSYNREGPNTEAFF
NA	NA	TRBV3-1	TRBJ1-1	TGTGCCAGCAGCCGCAAGACGTCGGGGAACACTGAAGCTTTCTTT	CASSRKTSGNTEAFF
many	TRBD2	TRBV12-3/TRBV12-4	TRBJ2-1	TGTGCCAGCAGTGACACCGGGACTACCGAGTACAATGAGCAGTTCTTC	CASSDTGTTEYNEQFF
NA	TRBD1	TRBV15	TRBJ1-4	TGTGCCACCAGCAGACCCGGGACAGGGGGTGAAAAACGGTTTTTT	CATSRPGTGGEKRFF
NA	NA	TRBV6-6	TRBJ1-2	TGTGCCAGCAGCCACAGTTCTAACTATGGCTACACCTTC	CASSHSSNYGYTF
few	TRBD1	TRBV6-5	TRBJ1-5	TGTGCCAGCAGACAGGGGTTTAATCAGCCCCAGCATTTT	CASRQGFNQPQHF
few	NA	TRBV28	TRBJ2-3	TGTGCCAGTCGGCCGGCACGGACCACAGATACGCAGTATTTT	CASRPARTTDTQYF
NA	NA	TRBV12-3/TRBV12-4	TRBJ1-1	TGTGCCAGCAGTTTCTTGGCCGGAAGTAACAGCGAAGCTTTCTTT	CASSFLAGSNSEAFF
NA	NA	TRBV3-1	TRBJ1-2	TGTGCCAGCAGCCCGGCCCGGGGGGTGATCTATGGCTACACCTTC	CASSPARGVIYGYTF
NA	NA	TRBV11-2	TRBJ2-7	TGTGCCAGCAGCTTAGGATTAGGGAAGTTCGAGCAGTACTTC	CASSLGLGKFEQYF
few	NA	TRBV5-4	TRBJ2-1	TGTGCCAGCAAAAGGGGGGGGTCTCGGAATGAGCAGTTCTTC	CASKRGGSRNEQFF
NA	NA	TRBV10-3	TRBJ2-5	TGTGTCATCAGTGAGTCATACGGATACCAAGAGACCCAGTACTTC	CVISESYGYQETQYF